This T cell receptor beta chain was observed in a study of blood T cell repertoires in COVID-19. Study details: The United States, Italy and Spain were the sources of the acute and convalescent COVID-19 samples.

In the original analysis: How many nucleated cells were present was estimated from reference gene primer amplification. Assay used: immunoSEQ multiplex PCR; TCRdb lists only in-frame clones, some missing. That table gives V, J and clone size, and the DNA gave D and trimming. There are approximately 260,000 clones in the sample; about 86% occur only once, and around 4.1% lies in the top ten. V gave up 5 bases and J gave up 0 bases; unmatched junction bases: 10. CDR1 is SGHNT, CDR2 YYREEE, per germline (reference sequence). This CDR3 is built from 19 residues. Participant ages covered roughly 18 to 89 years across around 25 US areas. Donors were grouped by their self-reported clinical history.

The chain carries TRBV5-4 and TRBJ2-2; 13 positions match TRBD2. This clonotype was sampled from a man between 25 and 39 years old with acute COVID-19. Sequenced input: PBMCs or T cells enriched from blood (not recorded which). Here the CDR3 DNA reads TGTGCCAGCAGTTTTGACCTGGGACTAGCGGGGACGAACACCGGGGAGCTGTTTTTT. Translation gives CASSFDLGLAGTNTGELFF.